This TCR beta chain was profiled in a study of blood T cell repertoires in COVID-19. Study background: Samples representing acute and convalescent COVID-19 were sourced from the United States, Italy and Spain. Nucleic acid was either cDNA or gDNA, and it came from T cells, B-cell-depleted T cells, or PBMCs.

CDR3 size: 13 residues. Germline V lookup: CDR1 LGHDT, CDR2 YNNKEL (reference sequence). V was clipped by 4 bases and J by 5 bases, with 12 bases between them. Assay used: immunoSEQ multiplex PCR; TCRdb lists only in-frame clones, some missing. The sample yields some 430,000 clones, less than 95% seen once. Among Cohort 3 donors, those recovered had two negative PCRs, clearance, or symptom resolution. This receptor was taken from a man aged 18 to 29 who had recovered from COVID-19. Sample: PBMCs or T cells enriched from blood (not recorded which). The chain links TRBV3-1 (or the pseudogene TRBV3-2) to TRBJ2-7; D might be TRBD1 (5 bases). The CDR3, as DNA: TGTGCCAGCAGCCGGTCAGGGTTCCACGAGCAGTACTTC. Its protein product is CASSRSGFHEQYF.